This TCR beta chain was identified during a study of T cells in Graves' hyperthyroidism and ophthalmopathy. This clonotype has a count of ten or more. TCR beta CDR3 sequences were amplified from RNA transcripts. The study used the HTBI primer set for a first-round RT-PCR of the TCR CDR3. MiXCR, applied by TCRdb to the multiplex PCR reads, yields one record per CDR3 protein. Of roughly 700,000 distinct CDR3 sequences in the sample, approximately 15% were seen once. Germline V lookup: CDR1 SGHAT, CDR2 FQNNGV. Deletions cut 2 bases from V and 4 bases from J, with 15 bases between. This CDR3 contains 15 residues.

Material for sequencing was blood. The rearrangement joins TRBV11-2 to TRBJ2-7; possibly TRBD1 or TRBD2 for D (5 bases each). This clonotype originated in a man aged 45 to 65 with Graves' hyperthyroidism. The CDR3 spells CASSLNTGPIYEQYF. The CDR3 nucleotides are TGTGCCAGCAGCTTAAACACGGGACCCATTTACGAGCAGTACTTC. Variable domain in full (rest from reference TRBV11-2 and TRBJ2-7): EAGVAQSPRYKIIEKRQSVAFWCNPISGHATLYWYQQILGQGPKLLIQFQNNGVVDDSQLPKDRFSAERLKGVDSTLKIQPAKLEDSAVYLCASSLNTGPIYEQYFGPGTRLTVT.